The sequence of this T cell receptor (beta chain) was determined in a study of blood T cell repertoires in COVID-19. For the study at large: Both acute and convalescent COVID-19 samples were obtained from the United States, Italy and Spain.

The V and J ends lost 6 bases and 0 bases respectively, with 18 bases between them. Germline values: CDR1 SGHAT, CDR2 FQNNGV. The CDR3 runs 18 residues. The assay was immunoSEQ multiplex PCR, and TCRdb's table has in-frame clones only and misses some. The sample holds approximately 220,000 clones, approximately 90% seen once. The clonotype originates from a man in his thirties or forties who had recovered from COVID-19. Material: PBMCs or T cells enriched from blood (not recorded which). The chain uses TRBV11-2 and TRBJ2-6; D is ambiguous. CDR3 amino acids: CASRLPSVGISGANVLTF. The CDR3, as DNA: TGTGCCAGCAGGTTACCAAGCGTCGGTATCTCTGGGGCCAACGTCCTGACTTTC.